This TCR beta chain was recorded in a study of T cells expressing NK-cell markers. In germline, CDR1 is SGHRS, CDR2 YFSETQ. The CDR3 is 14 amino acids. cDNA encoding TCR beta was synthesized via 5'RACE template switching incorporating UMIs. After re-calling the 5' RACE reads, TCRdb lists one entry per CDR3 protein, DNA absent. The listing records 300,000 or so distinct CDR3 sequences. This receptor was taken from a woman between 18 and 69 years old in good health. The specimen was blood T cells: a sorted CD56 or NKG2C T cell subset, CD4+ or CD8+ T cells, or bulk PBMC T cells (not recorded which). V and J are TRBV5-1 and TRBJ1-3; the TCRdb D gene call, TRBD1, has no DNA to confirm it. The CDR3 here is CASSPWGLKHTIYF.